One sample yielded the 31 T cell receptor beta chains listed below, sequenced in a study of T cell responses to AZD1222 COVID-19 vaccine. The protocol was immunoSEQ multiplex PCR, while the TCRdb copy is restricted to in-frame clones and leaves out a portion. The sample comprises more than 110,000 clones, 90% of which are singletons, and around 3.7% rests with the top ten. The specimen comprised peripheral blood, sampled on day 0 of AZD1222 vaccination. These receptors came from an adult in good health.

The V gene is TRBV5-4, the J gene TRBJ1-6; 7 nucleotides line up with TRBD1. Germline CDR1 and CDR2: SGHNT and YYREEE (reference sequence). The CDR3 sequence is 15 residues long. The V gene end was trimmed by 0 bases and the J gene end by 9 bases; junction bases not matched to a gene: 6. CDR3 loop: CASSLGSGGSSPLHF. CDR3 nucleotides: TGTGCCAGCAGCTTGGGTTCAGGGGGTAGTTCACCCCTCCACTTT. The variable domain in full, completed from reference TRBV5-4 and TRBJ1-6, reads ETGVTQSPTHLIKTRGQQVTLRCSSQSGHNTVSWYQQALGQGPQFIFQYYREEENGRGNFPPRFSGLQFPNYSSELNVNALELDDSALYLCASSLGSGGSSPLHFGNGTRLTVT.

This chain uses TRBV3-1 (or the pseudogene TRBV3-2) with TRBJ2-3, with a possible D match to TRBD2 (5 bases). The CDR3 runs to 14 residues. The germline gives CDR1 LGHDT, CDR2 YNNKEL (reference sequence). V was trimmed by 3 bases and J by 2 bases, leaving 9 bases between them. In DNA, the CDR3 is TGTGCCAGCAGCCAGGGAGCGCACACAGATACGCAGTATTTT. Amino acids: CASSQGAHTDTQYF.

V is TRBV10-3 and J is TRBJ1-2; 7 bases are a match to TRBD1. The CDR3 length is 14 residues. Trimming removed 6 bases from V and 6 bases from J; junction bases left unmatched: 10. Germline CDR1 is ENHRY and CDR2 is SYGVKD. The CDR3 region is CAIRNGQEGDGYTF. The CDR3 nucleotides read TGTGCCATCAGGAACGGACAGGAGGGAGATGGCTACACCTTC.

The chain employs TRBV5-1 and TRBJ2-5, with D maybe TRBD2 (7 bases). V lost 5 bases and J 3 bases, leaving 11 bases between the germline ends. Germline values: CDR1 SGHRS, CDR2 YFSETQ. The CDR3 runs to 13 residues. This CDR3 is CASRGGGEETQYF. As DNA, the CDR3 is TGCGCCAGCAGAGGAGGGGGGGAAGAGACCCAGTACTTC.

The chain combines TRBV11-2 with TRBJ2-7, with 10 bases aligning to TRBD2. The junction had 3 bases not matched to a gene; V was cut back by 2 bases and J by 2 bases. CDR3 length: 15 residues. CDR1 and CDR2 from the germline V gene are SGHAT and FQNNGV. CDR3 protein: CASSLRAGGPYEQYF. The CDR3 nucleotides are TGTGCCAGCAGCTTAAGAGCGGGGGGGCCCTACGAGCAGTACTTC.

The CDR3 DNA is TGTGCCAGCAGAAGGGGTGCTAACTATGGCTACACCTTC. This gives the protein CASRRGANYGYTF. This rearrangement joins TRBV6-5 to TRBJ1-2; possibly TRBD1 for D (5 bases). V was clipped by 6 bases and J by 0 bases, with 8 bases between them. The CDR3 totals 13 residues. Germline CDR1 MNHEY, CDR2 SVGAGI.

This clone was detected once. The chain links TRBV5-6 to TRBJ1-1; the D is unclear. V lost 4 bases to trimming and J lost 6 bases, with 13 bases between them. The germline V gene has CDR1 SGHDT and CDR2 YYEEEE. This CDR3 has 13 amino acids. The CDR3, as DNA: TGTGCCAGCAGCCCGAAAGGATACGCTGAAGCTTTCTTT. Its protein is CASSPKGYAEAFF.

The chain is built from TRBV9 and TRBJ2-1; 14 bases agree with TRBD2. This CDR3 is 16 amino acids long. Germline loops: CDR1 SGDLS, CDR2 YYNGEE. The J segment lost 4 bases and the V segment lost 4 bases, leaving 4 bases of the junction unmatched. The CDR3 here is CASSPRLAGGYNEQFF. The CDR3 DNA reads TGTGCCAGCAGCCCACGACTAGCGGGGGGGTACAATGAGCAGTTCTTC.

The CDR3 bases are TGTGCCAGCAGCCCATTCGACAGGAACACTGAAGCTTTCTTT. Its protein is CASSPFDRNTEAFF. The chain recombines TRBV3-1 (or the pseudogene TRBV3-2) with TRBJ1-1, with a weak D call TRBD1 (5 bases). This CDR3 region has 14 residues. The germline gives CDR1 LGHDT, CDR2 YNNKEL (reference sequence). Between the trimmed V and J ends, which lost 4 bases and 1 base, there was a span of 10 bases.

The rearrangement uses TRBV4-3 and TRBJ1-4; D perhaps matches TRBD1 (5 bases). Germline V lookup: CDR1 LGHNA, CDR2 YSLEER. CDR3 size: 15 residues. The germline V and J ends were trimmed by 4 bases and 0 bases, with 9 bases remaining between them. CDR3 DNA: TGCGCCAGCAGCCCTGGGGGTGCAACTAATGAAAAACTGTTTTTT. Translating gives CASSPGGATNEKLFF.

This sequence joins TRBV7-4 and TRBJ1-5; 7 nucleotides agree with TRBD1. Per the germline V gene, CDR1 is SGHVT and CDR2 is SQSDAQ. Trimming removed 5 bases from V and 4 bases from J; junction bases left unmatched: 14. This CDR3 has 17 residues. CDR3 loop: CASSPGTALTANQPQHF. The CDR3 DNA reads TGTGCCAGCAGCCCAGGGACAGCCCTTACAGCAAATCAGCCCCAGCATTTT.

The CDR3 nucleotides read TGTGCCAGCAGCCAGGGACCGATAACCTTGACGAATGAAAAACTGTTTTTT. This translates into CASSQGPITLTNEKLFF. The V and J genes are TRBV5-5 and TRBJ1-4; perhaps TRBD1 as D (5 bases). This CDR3 spans 17 amino acids. Per germline, CDR1 SGHKS and CDR2 YYEKEE (reference sequence). V was shortened by 4 bases and J by 5 bases, with 21 bases between the two germline ends.

V usage is TRBV9 and J usage is TRBJ2-3, with D uncertain. CDR1 SGDLS and CDR2 YYNGEE come from the germline V gene. The V end lost 7 bases, the J end lost 5 bases, and 17 bases lay between the germline ends. The CDR3 is made up of 14 amino acids. The CDR3 spells CASGVYGLRDTQYF. The CDR3, as DNA: TGTGCCAGCGGAGTTTACGGTCTTAGAGATACGCAGTATTTT. Full variable domain (remainder filled in from reference TRBV9 and TRBJ2-3): DSGVTQTPKHLITATGQRVTLRCSPRSGDLSVYWYQQSLDQGLQFLIQYYNGEERAKGNILERFSAQQFPDLHSELNLSSLELGDSALYFCASGVYGLRDTQYFGPGTRLTVL.

The genes are TRBV19 and TRBJ1-5, with D hard to call. With 6 bases removed from V and 5 bases from J, the gap between germline ends came to 8 bases. The CDR3 has 12 residues. The V gene's germline CDR1 is LNHDA and CDR2 SQIVND (reference sequence). CDR3 sequence reads: CASSLPDQPQHF. The CDR3, as DNA: TGTGCCAGTAGCCTGCCAGATCAGCCCCAGCATTTT.

There are a few counts of this clone. The chain recombines TRBV9 with TRBJ1-2; 7 nucleotides line up with TRBD1. Germline V gene lookup returns CDR1 SGDLS and CDR2 YYNGEE. This CDR3 spans 15 amino acids. Trimming took 3 bases from V and 0 from J; bases not matched to a gene: 5. The CDR3 DNA sequence: TGTGCCAGCAGCGCGGGGGGACAGTCTAACTATGGCTACACCTTC. It codes for CASSAGGQSNYGYTF.

There are a few counts of this clone. The chain has TRBV18 and TRBJ1-6; D is unclear. Germline CDR1 reads KGHSH; CDR2 reads LQKENI. Trimming left V 2 bases short and J 7 bases short, with 9 bases between. The CDR3 has 14 amino acids. This chain's CDR3 is CASSPSVSNSPLHF. The CDR3 DNA reads TGTGCCAGCTCACCATCGGTCTCGAATTCACCCCTCCACTTT.

The genes are TRBV7-2 and TRBJ1-1, with D possibly being TRBD1 (5 bases). CDR1 and CDR2 from the germline V gene are SGHTA and FQGNSA. Trimming stripped 1 base from V and 5 bases from J, with 8 bases between. The CDR3 is 13 residues long. The CDR3, as DNA: TGTGCCAGCAGCTTAGGGGGGGTTACTGAAGCTTTCTTT. Its protein product is CASSLGGVTEAFF.

To note about this clone: Other nucleotide sequences in the sample specify the same CDR3. The chain recombines TRBV6-2 or TRBV6-3 with TRBJ1-5; D perhaps matches TRBD1 (5 bases). The CDR3 is 13 residues long. Trimming stripped 5 bases from V and 4 bases from J, with 9 bases between. Germline V gene sequence: CDR1 MNHEY, CDR2 SVGEGT. The CDR3 region is CASSRDGNQPQHF. As DNA, the CDR3 is TGTGCCAGCAGTCGGGACGGGAATCAGCCCCAGCATTTT.

The chain combines TRBV19 with TRBJ1-2; D is possibly TRBD1 (6 bases). V dropped 5 bases and J dropped 4 bases, with 11 bases sitting between them. This CDR3 contains 13 residues. CDR1 LNHDA and CDR2 SQIVND come from the germline V gene (reference sequence). In nucleotides, the CDR3 is TGTGCCAGTAGTCCCGGACAGAGCTATGGCTACACCTTC. As protein: CASSPGQSYGYTF.

This sequence joins TRBV6-2 or TRBV6-3 and TRBJ2-7; D may be TRBD2 (5 bases). CDR3 length equals 15 residues. The germline gives CDR1 MNHEY, CDR2 SVGEGT. V was clipped by 5 bases and J by 3 bases, with 17 bases between them. The CDR3 DNA reads as TGTGCCAGCAGTGCCCCCCGGGGATTCTACTACGAGCAGTACTTC. Encoded protein: CASSAPRGFYYEQYF.

V gene TRBV6-6 combines with J gene TRBJ1-1, with D possibly being TRBD1 (5 bases). The CDR3 is 15 residues long. V dropped 6 bases and J dropped 5 bases, with 19 bases sitting between them. CDR1 is MNHNY and CDR2 is SVGAGI in the germline V gene (reference sequence). The DNA of the CDR3 is TGTGCCAGCAGCACGGGGTTGGGGGATTGGACTGAAGCTTTCTTT. Translated, it gives CASSTGLGDWTEAFF.

This clone has a single count. V usage is TRBV18 and J usage is TRBJ2-1; the match to TRBD2 covers 9 bases. Germline V CDR1 and CDR2: KGHSH, LQKENI. After removal of 1 base from V and 10 bases from J, the junction contained 14 bases not matched to a gene. This CDR3 contains 17 residues. CDR3 DNA sequence: TGTGCCAGCTCACCACGCCTATCTAGCGGGAAGGTCGAGGAGCAGTTCTTC. This sequence encodes CASSPRLSSGKVEEQFF.

V gene TRBV7-2 combines with J gene TRBJ1-4; no reliable D call. Trimming took off 11 bases at V and 2 bases at J, with 9 bases between the two ends. This CDR3 is 12 amino acids long. Germline assignment: CDR1 SGHTA and CDR2 FQGNSA. DNA for the CDR3: TGTGCCTCCGGGAGGACTAATGAAAAACTGTTTTTT. Residues: CASGRTNEKLFF.

The V and J genes are TRBV7-8 and TRBJ2-1; D possibly corresponds to TRBD1 (5 bases). The germline V gene has CDR1 SGHVS and CDR2 FQNEAQ. This CDR3 spans 15 amino acids. Trimming took off 3 bases at V and 3 bases at J, with 12 bases between the two ends. The CDR3, as DNA: TGTGCCAGCAGCTTCGGTCCGGACATCTACAATGAGCAGTTCTTC. Protein sequence: CASSFGPDIYNEQFF.

The gene calls are TRBV6-5 and TRBJ1-4; maybe TRBD1 (6 bases). Trimming took off 6 bases at V and 2 bases at J, with 10 bases between the two ends. The germline gives CDR1 MNHEY, CDR2 SVGAGI. There are 14 residues in the CDR3. The DNA for the CDR3 is TGTGCCAGCAGCAGAACAGGGACTAATGAAAAACTGTTTTTT. As protein: CASSRTGTNEKLFF.

For the CDR3, the DNA is TGTGCCAGCAGTCCCTCAGACAGGGCCGGGCCCCAGCATTTT. It codes for CASSPSDRAGPQHF. The chain has TRBV6-5 and TRBJ1-5; 7 nucleotides match TRBD1. Per the germline V gene, CDR1 is MNHEY and CDR2 is SVGAGI. The CDR3 totals 14 residues. Unmatched junction bases numbered 10, after V lost 5 bases and J lost 9 bases.

This sequence joins TRBV27 and TRBJ1-2; D is ambiguous. The CDR3 spans 13 residues. With 1 base removed from V and 1 base from J, the gap between germline ends came to 4 bases. Germline CDR1 reads MNHEY; CDR2 reads SMNVEV (reference sequence). CDR3 residues: CASSLFHNYGYTF. The CDR3 DNA sequence: TGTGCCAGCAGTTTATTTCATAACTATGGCTACACCTTC.

This clone was observed once. The chain combines TRBV6-1 with TRBJ2-5, with D possibly TRBD2 on 5 matching bases. This CDR3 has 15 amino acids. Between the trimmed V and J ends, which lost 3 bases and 4 bases, there was a span of 15 bases. CDR1 MNHNS and CDR2 SASEGT come from the germline V gene. The CDR3 DNA sequence: TGTGCCAGCAGTGAGAAGTGGGAGTGGTTAGAGACCCAGTACTTC. It translates to CASSEKWEWLETQYF.

The rearrangement uses TRBV30 and TRBJ2-2; no definite D call. The CDR3 covers 13 residues. Trimming took off 2 bases at V and 2 bases at J, with 6 bases between the two ends. Germline V CDR1 and CDR2: GTSNPN, SVGIG (reference sequence). CDR3 nucleotides: TGTGCCTGGAGTAGGGCCAACACCGGGGAGCTGTTTTTT. It specifies CAWSRANTGELFF.

This chain uses TRBV6-5 with TRBJ1-1; D gene unclear. There are 13 residues in the CDR3. Between the trimmed V and J ends, which lost 4 bases and 1 base, there was a span of 7 bases. The germline V gene has CDR1 MNHEY and CDR2 SVGAGI. The DNA of the CDR3 is TGTGCCAGCAGTTCGACTGCGAACACTGAAGCTTTCTTT. It specifies CASSSTANTEAFF.

The V gene is TRBV5-1, the J gene TRBJ1-2; D is ambiguous. From germline, CDR1 is SGHRS and CDR2 YFSETQ. Trimming pared 0 bases from V and 4 bases from J, leaving 10 bases between. The CDR3 covers 14 residues. This chain's CDR3 is CASSLDVSSYGYTF. The CDR3 DNA sequence: TGCGCCAGCAGCTTGGACGTATCTTCCTATGGCTACACCTTC.